This record concerns one T cell receptor beta chain sequence. What antigen it recognizes has not been identified. Nothing much larger sits one base from this clone, and base qualities are not available. TCRbeta CDR3 regions were sequenced with the immunoSEQ Assay. After extraction, genomic DNA underwent amplification by bias-controlled multiplex PCR, followed by high-throughput sequencing. As for how the authors treated the data: To quantify the absolute abundance of every unique TCRbeta CDR3 region, sequences were collapsed and filtered. T cell fraction was estimated by normalizing TCRbeta template counts to usable DNA, with usable DNA measured through amplification of reference genes found in all nucleated cells. Repertoire TCRs were annotated as SARS-CoV-2-specific when V gene, CDR3 amino acid sequence and J gene were exactly matched to a known reactive TCR set. The reference SARS-CoV-2 TCR set was derived from MIRA and filtered for enrichment in COVID-19-positive ImmuneCODE repertoires, a step that removed public or cross-reactive TCRs. Using the MIRA antigens, annotated TCRs were further analysed by specific ORF or by position within an ORF. Breadth was defined as annotated unique rearrangements over total unique productive rearrangements; depth was the summed frequency of those rearrangements. TCR breadth was compared between groups using two-sided Wilcoxon rank-sum tests. What TCRdb holds here is the immuneACCESS table cut down to in-frame rearrangements. Part of the clones is not present; checked against another copy, under half of the missing clones reflect an unresolved V gene, and the others are unexplained. V, J and clone size are those of that table, while D and trimming were read from the DNA. The sample contains roughly 510,000 clones, approximately 88% of them found a single time. Jointly, the top ten make up 10% to 15% of the sample.

The sample belongs to a study of Ad26.COV2.S vaccination and SARS-CoV-2 variants (dated by TCRdb to about 2021). In the study overall: Vaccine-arm donors were drawn from COV1001, a multicentre, randomized, double-blind, placebo-controlled phase I-IIa trial of Ad26.COV2.S in healthy adults. Ad26.COV2.S was administered intramuscularly at a dose of 5x10^10 or 1x10^11 viral particles, either as one shot or as two shots given 56 days apart. TCRbeta repertoire sequencing served as the tool for gauging how specific and how broad the SARS-CoV-2-reactive T cell receptors were following Ad26.COV2.S vaccination. The TCR-sequenced set comprised about 30 samples: around 20 Ad26.COV2.S vaccine recipients, 5 placebo recipients and 8 SARS-CoV-2 convalescent individuals. Trial participants were randomized into five groups of five: low-dose or high-dose Ad26.COV2.S given once or twice, or placebo on both occasions. Investigators did not know the trial group allocation while performing experiments and assessing outcomes. Overall study results and their limits: Comparing responses between vaccine doses or regimens was not something the study was powered to do. Compared with placebo recipients, Ad26.COV2.S recipients showed higher spike-specific TCR breadth (P = 0.0014). Non-spike TCR breadth was comparable between vaccine and placebo recipients, consistent with the vaccine containing only spike. The authors noted that the TCR breadth and depth analyses may have underestimated total T cell responses. After vaccination, substantial breadth of spike-specific CD8+ and CD4+ T cell responses was reported.

The treatment or condition label, read with the paper, signifies: roughly 19 received Ad26.COV2.S at low or high dose, single or two shots; several received placebo; per-sample allocation not given. Repertoires of vaccine and placebo recipients were sequenced from samples taken on day 63 after the first injection. In Cohort 1b, about two dozen adults aged 18-55 years were enrolled at a single site in Boston, USA, between 29 July and 7 August 2020. Ad26.COV2.S was a replication-incompetent adenovirus type 26 vector that expressed a prefusion-stabilized SARS-CoV-2 spike protein derived from the original Wuhan strain. The trim is 4 bases for V and 2 bases for J, with a gap of 10 bases between the germline ends. The CDR3 sequence holds 14 residues, the cysteine and phenylalanine included. Only the CDR3 DNA stays, 42 bases, in frame from base 1. As encoded in the germline V gene, CDR1 is KGHDR while CDR2 is SFDVKD.

The chain is made from TRBV24-1 and TRBJ2-5, with no confidently assigned D gene. This specimen was peripheral blood, taken in a trial of Ad26.COV2.S vaccine versus placebo. The sequence derives from a person aged 18-65 years who received the Ad26.COV2.S COVID-19 vaccine or a placebo. Here is the DNA: TGTGCCACCAGTGACTCAGTCCTACAAGAGACCCAGTACTTC. Its protein reads: CATSDSVLQETQYF.